This passage covers 31 T cell receptor beta chains from one sample sequenced in a study of T cell responses to AZD1222 COVID-19 vaccine (dated by TCRdb to 2020 to 2023). The sample's time point, from its label and the paper: baseline before first vaccination. Library construction relied on the immunoSEQ multiplex PCR assay. This immuneACCESS table, as held by TCRdb, lists in-frame sequences with V and J called but not all clones. Of the missing ones, under half trace to an unresolved V gene in checked studies; the others have no known cause. Recorded for this sample are over 100,000 clones; over 75% of them occurred a single time. The ten biggest clones cover under 25% of the sample. This sample comprised peripheral blood, obtained on day 0 of AZD1222 vaccination. The source is an adult in good health.

This chain links TRBV7-9 with TRBJ1-1; D gene unclear. This CDR3 has 13 amino acids. Germline V CDR1 and CDR2: SEHNR, FQNEAQ (reference sequence). In nucleotides, the CDR3 is TGTGCTACTAGTATGCCCCTGAACACTGAAGCTTTCTTT. This translates into CATSMPLNTEAFF.

The V gene is TRBV5-6, the J gene TRBJ1-5; D is perhaps TRBD1 (5 bases). V was pared by 2 bases and J by 7 bases, with 19 bases between. This CDR3 has 16 amino acids. Germline CDR1 reads SGHDT; CDR2 reads YYEEEE. This CDR3 reads CASSLKGREKGQPQHF. The CDR3 DNA is TGTGCCAGCAGCTTAAAGGGCAGGGAAAAGGGCCAGCCCCAGCATTTT.

The V call is TRBV7-8, the J call TRBJ2-2, with 7 bases aligning to TRBD1. With 6 bases clipped from V and 5 bases from J, the junction kept 9 bases outside the gene matches. From germline, CDR1 is SGHVS and CDR2 FQNEAQ. This CDR3 has 15 residues. The CDR3 protein is CASRPDRVGTGELFF. CDR3 nucleotides: TGTGCCAGCAGGCCTGACAGGGTGGGAACCGGGGAGCTGTTTTTT.

The J gene is TRBJ2-5, the V gene TRBV3-1 (or the pseudogene TRBV3-2); D may be TRBD1 or TRBD2 (7 bases each). There are 13 residues in the CDR3. Germline assignment: CDR1 LGHDT and CDR2 YNNKEL (reference sequence). Trimming took 5 bases from V and 4 from J, leaving 11 bases between them. CDR3 nucleotide sequence: TGTGCCAGCAGCGCAGGGGGGGTAGAGACCCAGTACTTC. Translation gives CASSAGGVETQYF.

This chain links TRBV24-1 with TRBJ2-2; 8 bases agree with TRBD2. Trimming cost V 7 bases and J 2 bases; bases outside gene matches: 5. Germline V gene data show CDR1 as KGHDR and CDR2 as SFDVKD. The CDR3 consists of 15 residues. Here the CDR3 reads CATRAAGGNTGELFF. DNA of the CDR3: TGTGCCACCAGGGCCGCGGGAGGAAACACCGGGGAGCTGTTTTTT.

This clone was seen a single time. The chain carries TRBV6-1 and TRBJ2-2, with D unresolved. Trimming left V 2 bases short and J 4 bases short, with 20 bases between. CDR1 and CDR2 (germline): MNHNS, SASEGT. This CDR3 region has 18 residues. CDR3: CASSEYSLGSYSTGELFF. For the CDR3, the DNA is TGTGCCAGCAGTGAATACAGTTTAGGCAGTTATTCCACCGGGGAGCTGTTTTTT.

The V gene is TRBV10-2, the J gene TRBJ1-3, with D uncertain. This CDR3 spans 16 amino acids. Trimming shortened V by 0 bases and J by 5 bases, and 14 bases separated the two germline ends. Germline lookup yields CDR1 WSHSY and CDR2 SAAADI. CDR3 sequence: CASSESAEGIRNTIYF. The CDR3 DNA reads TGCGCCAGCAGTGAGTCAGCGGAGGGAATAAGAAACACCATATATTTT.

A few counts support this clone. The chain recombines TRBV6-5 with TRBJ2-7; D gene unclear. Germline CDR1 and CDR2: MNHEY and SVGAGI. This CDR3 comprises 13 residues. V was shortened by 2 bases and J by 0 bases, with 5 bases between the two germline ends. CDR3 DNA: TGTGCCAGCAGTTACACGTCCTCCTACGAGCAGTACTTC. Residues: CASSYTSSYEQYF.

This clone was picked up a small number of times. The V and J genes are TRBV5-1 and TRBJ1-6, with D tentatively TRBD1 (6 bases). Trimming stripped 0 bases from V and 6 bases from J, with 7 bases between. CDR3 length equals 14 residues. Germline CDR1 SGHRS, CDR2 YFSETQ. The CDR3 coding sequence is TGCGCCAGCAGCTTGGAGGGGGGTAATTCACCCCTCCACTTT. Its translation is CASSLEGGNSPLHF.

This clone was observed once. CDR3 sequence (DNA): TGTGCCAGCAGCCGACAGGGGCCAGGCGATGGCTACACCTTC. This translates into CASSRQGPGDGYTF. The V call is TRBV2, the J call TRBJ1-2; TRBD1 matches at 8 bases. The CDR3 is 14 residues long. Unmatched junction bases numbered 9, after V lost 6 bases and J lost 6 bases. Looked up from germline, CDR1 is SNHLY and CDR2 is FYNNEI.

This chain joins TRBV4-3 and TRBJ1-5, with 7 nucleotides matching TRBD1. This CDR3 spans 14 amino acids. From germline, CDR1 is LGHNA and CDR2 YSLEER. V shed 4 bases and J 5 bases; nucleotides not matched to a gene: 5. Here the CDR3 DNA reads TGCGCCAGCAGCCCCCGGGACAGCGATCAGCCCCAGCATTTT. As protein: CASSPRDSDQPQHF.

The chain has TRBV6-5 and TRBJ1-5; TRBD1 aligns across 9 bases. CDR3 size: 14 residues. J lost 8 bases, V lost 6 bases, and 8 bases had no gene match. Per germline, CDR1 MNHEY and CDR2 SVGAGI. The CDR3 DNA reads TGTGCCAGCAGACAGGGGGCGTCCTGGGAGCCCCAGCATTTT. Encoded protein: CASRQGASWEPQHF.

The chain recombines TRBV6-2 or TRBV6-3 with TRBJ1-2; possibly TRBD1 for D (5 bases). The CDR3 runs to 14 residues. Germline V gene lookup returns CDR1 MNHEY and CDR2 SVGEGT. V gave up 5 bases and J gave up 6 bases, with 16 bases separating them. In DNA, the CDR3 is TGTGCCAGCAGTAATCAACAGGCGGTAGATGGCTACACCTTC. This codes for CASSNQQAVDGYTF.

This clone has only one observation. The chain uses TRBV19 and TRBJ1-5, with no clear D. The CDR3 length is 16 residues. V was cut by 2 bases and J by 0 bases, with 11 bases left in between. Germline V CDR1 and CDR2: LNHDA, SQIVND (reference sequence). The chain's CDR3 is CASSIWASVSNQPQHF. The DNA of the CDR3 is TGTGCCAGTAGTATATGGGCCAGTGTTAGCAATCAGCCCCAGCATTTT.

This clone was counted a single time. The chain couples TRBV28 to TRBJ2-7, with 9 bases matching TRBD1. Unmatched junction bases numbered 9, after V lost 2 bases and J lost 7 bases. The length of the CDR3 is 15 residues. Germline CDR1 is MDHEN and CDR2 is SYDVKM. CDR3: CASSLRGDRAWEQYF. The CDR3 DNA sequence: TGTGCCAGCAGTTTAAGAGGGGACAGGGCGTGGGAGCAGTACTTC.

The chain employs TRBV7-2 and TRBJ2-3, with 8 nucleotides matching TRBD2. The CDR3 sequence is 14 residues long. V shed 1 base, J shed 11 bases, and the junction held 8 bases outside the gene matches. Germline CDR1 and CDR2: SGHTA and FQGNSA. Written as DNA, the CDR3 is TGTGCCAGCAGCTTAGGTCGCGGGGGGCGCCTGCAGTATTTT. It specifies CASSLGRGGRLQYF.

This sequence joins TRBV19 and TRBJ2-2; D is uncertain. CDR1 and CDR2 (germline): LNHDA, SQIVND (reference sequence). Deletions cut 5 bases from V and 0 bases from J, with 7 bases between. This CDR3 spans 14 amino acids. The CDR3 reads CASSPWTNTGELFF. CDR3 DNA sequence: TGTGCCAGTAGTCCCTGGACGAACACCGGGGAGCTGTTTTTT.

The chain carries TRBV4-3 and TRBJ2-5; the D is unclear. Germline CDR1 is LGHNA and CDR2 is YSLEER. The CDR3 contains 15 residues. Trimming pared 4 bases from V and 0 bases from J, leaving 12 bases between. This CDR3 reads CASSLNGGYQETQYF. For the CDR3, the DNA is TGCGCCAGCAGCCTCAACGGCGGCTACCAAGAGACCCAGTACTTC.

The chain uses TRBV7-3 and TRBJ1-5, with 8 bases lining up with TRBD1. This CDR3 comprises 16 residues. Per germline, CDR1 SGHTA and CDR2 FQGTGA. Unmatched junction bases numbered 12, after V lost 6 bases and J lost 5 bases. DNA for the CDR3: TGTGCCAGCAGAATCCTAATCCAGGGGGCGCATCAGCCCCAGCATTTT. As protein: CASRILIQGAHQPQHF.

V usage is TRBV25-1 and J usage is TRBJ2-1; the D call may be TRBD1 or TRBD2 (5 bases each). The CDR3 is 14 residues long. Per germline, CDR1 MGHDK and CDR2 SYGVNS. Trimming took off 3 bases at V and 9 bases at J, with 15 bases between the two ends. The CDR3 sequence: CASSEGDLRGEQFF. In DNA form, the CDR3 reads TGTGCCAGCAGTGAGGGGGACCTAAGGGGTGAGCAGTTCTTC.

V and J are TRBV6-4 and TRBJ1-6; TRBD1 agrees at 8 bases. The CDR3 spans 12 residues. Trimming removed 9 bases from V and 9 bases from J; junction bases left unmatched: 4. Germline values: CDR1 MRHNA, CDR2 SNTAGT. Written as DNA, the CDR3 is TGTGCCAGAACAGGGGGGAGTTCACCCCTCCACTTT. Its translation: CARTGGSSPLHF.

The chain couples TRBV19 to TRBJ2-1; D remains ambiguous. Germline V gives CDR1 LNHDA, CDR2 SQIVND (reference sequence). The CDR3 is made up of 15 amino acids. V lost 2 bases to trimming and J lost 0 bases, with 8 bases between them. The CDR3 DNA follows: TGTGCCAGTAGTATATATCTGGACTCCTACAATGAGCAGTTCTTC. Translating it yields CASSIYLDSYNEQFF.

This clone has only one observation. The chain is built from TRBV6-2 or TRBV6-3 and TRBJ1-6, with D tentatively TRBD1 (5 bases). From germline, CDR1 is MNHEY and CDR2 SVGEGT. The CDR3 spans 15 residues. V was clipped by 2 bases and J by 10 bases, with 15 bases between them. The CDR3 nucleotides read TGTGCCAGCAGTTACCCGCAGGGTCAGTGGTCACCCCTCCACTTT. Amino acids: CASSYPQGQWSPLHF.

The chain has TRBV18 and TRBJ2-7; a weak D match, TRBD2 (7 bases). V lost 5 bases to trimming and J lost 7 bases, with 21 bases between them. The CDR3 covers 15 residues. The germline CDR1 and CDR2 sequences are KGHSH and LQKENI. The CDR3 sequence: CASSESGGALGEQYF. Here the CDR3 DNA reads TGTGCCAGCTCAGAGTCGGGGGGCGCTCTAGGGGAGCAGTACTTC.

V gene TRBV7-9 combines with J gene TRBJ2-1; D is unclear. The germline gives CDR1 SEHNR, CDR2 FQNEAQ (reference sequence). V was pared by 5 bases and J by 4 bases, with 3 bases between. The CDR3 runs 11 residues. CDR3 sequence reads: CASSGYNEQFF. DNA for the CDR3: TGTGCCAGCAGCGGATACAATGAGCAGTTCTTC.

The rearrangement joins TRBV6-5 to TRBJ1-1; D ambiguous. CDR3 length: 13 amino acids. Trimming shortened V by 8 bases and J by 3 bases, and 13 bases separated the two germline ends. In germline, CDR1 is MNHEY, CDR2 SVGAGI. The CDR3 protein is CASERRRDTEAFF. CDR3 in DNA: TGTGCCAGCGAACGGAGGAGGGACACTGAAGCTTTCTTT.

CDR3 residues: CASSPPRGLAGGDTQYF. CDR3 DNA: TGCGCCAGCAGCCCCCCCAGGGGGCTAGCGGGAGGGGATACGCAGTATTTT. The gene calls are TRBV4-1 and TRBJ2-3, with TRBD2 matching 12 bases. Germline CDR1 and CDR2: MGHRA and YSYEKL. This CDR3 comprises 17 residues. V trimming: 4 bases; J trimming: 6 bases; junction bases outside the gene matches: 11.

J is TRBJ1-1 and V is TRBV19; D is unresolved. Trimming took off 6 bases at V and 0 bases at J, with 14 bases between the two ends. CDR3 length: 15 residues. CDR1 and CDR2 (germline): LNHDA, SQIVND (reference sequence). The chain's CDR3 is CASSFLQMMNTEAFF. Written as DNA, the CDR3 is TGTGCCAGTAGCTTTTTACAGATGATGAACACTGAAGCTTTCTTT.

The V and J genes are TRBV4-3 and TRBJ1-6; 7 bases map to TRBD1. Germline loops: CDR1 LGHNA, CDR2 YSLEER. J lost 6 bases, V lost 4 bases, and 12 bases had no gene match. This CDR3 spans 17 amino acids. The DNA for the CDR3 is TGCGCCAGCAGCCGCCAGACAGGGCCTCTTTTTAATTCACCCCTCCACTTT. This sequence encodes CASSRQTGPLFNSPLHF.

The chain carries TRBV7-3 and TRBJ1-2; the match to TRBD1 covers 8 bases. CDR1 SGHTA and CDR2 FQGTGA come from the germline V gene. Trimming at V came to 6 bases and at J to 6 bases, leaving 6 bases not matched to a gene. This CDR3 spans 13 amino acids. CDR3 sequence: CASSYQGADGYTF. Written as DNA, the CDR3 is TGTGCCAGCAGTTATCAGGGGGCCGATGGCTACACCTTC.

This clone was observed once. The chain couples TRBV5-1 to TRBJ2-7, with 13 bases that match TRBD2. This CDR3 has 15 amino acids. Germline trimming cut 5 bases from V and 7 bases from J; bases unmatched to any gene: 9. CDR1 and CDR2 from the germline V gene are SGHRS and YFSETQ. The CDR3, as DNA: TGCGCCAGCAGACTGTCGGGACTAGCGGGGAGAGAGCAGTACTTC. Protein sequence: CASRLSGLAGREQYF. The whole variable domain, remainder taken from reference TRBV5-1 and TRBJ2-7, is KAGVTQTPRYLIKTRGQQVTLSCSPISGHRSVSWYQQTPGQGLQFLFEYFSETQRNKGNFPGRFSGRQFSNSRSEMNVSTLELGDSALYLCASRLSGLAGREQYFGPGTRLTVT.